This TCR beta chain was recovered during a study of tumor and adjacent non-tumor tissue in lung cancer. On the study more broadly: Some 3.9 million productive TCRbeta reads were obtained per sample on average.

The CDR3 is 15 amino acids. Germline loops: CDR1 LNHNV, CDR2 YYDKDF (reference sequence). Findings and caveats of the study: Significantly higher TCR diversity was found in tumor than normal lung. In normal lung, the top 100 clones were significantly more dominant than in tumor.

TCRbeta libraries were built with three rounds of nested PCR, modified from ARM-PCR. TCRdb re-analysed the multiplex PCR reads in MiXCR, keeping a single row per CDR3 protein. The sample carries 75,000 to 95,000 distinct CDR3 sequences, over 55% recorded once. The template was RNA from unsorted bulk tissue. Between August and November 2014, newly diagnosed, chemotherapy-naive lung cancer patients underwent thoracic surgery in China. A remark on this clonotype: Its antigen remains unknown. One junction end disagrees with the germline gene, perhaps due to a read error.

The rearrangement uses TRBV15 and TRBJ1-1; perhaps TRBD1 as D (5 bases). The clonotype originates from a woman aged 40-49 years with non-small cell lung cancer. The sequenced material came from lung tumor tissue. CDR3 nucleotides: TGTAGCACCAGCACAACGGCCAGGGCGAACACTGAAACTTTCTTT. It encodes CSTSTTARANTETFF.